This TCR beta chain was recovered during a study of cytomegalovirus exposure and HLA in healthy donors. Findings of the study overall: Being productive about 87% or about 30% of the time was typical of most TCR beta V segments in an earlier analysis. V- and J-gene trimming in TCR beta was tied to a missense DCLRE1C variant by an analysis performed later. Listed as cytomegalovirus-associated were around 160 TCR beta chains. As a later analysis revealed, the rate of TCR association differed by HLA locus, with DRB1 most and HLA-C fewest.

Germline V gene data show CDR1 as MNHNS and CDR2 as SASEGT. V was trimmed by 6 bases and J by 0 bases, leaving 15 bases between them. The CDR3 extends over 15 amino acids. Details on this clone: Its matching antigen is unknown.

PCR involved 60 Vbeta and 13 Jbeta primers. TCRdb's table, derived via immunoSEQ multiplex PCR, lists solely in-frame clones and lacks some. Counted here are approximately 70,000 clones, about four fifths occurring once; the ten biggest clones make up around 2.9%. The sample taken for sequencing was PBMCs. V gene TRBV6-1 combines with J gene TRBJ2-7; D may be TRBD2 (5 bases). The sequence derives from a woman in her thirties in good health and CMV-seronegative. The CDR3 loop is CASSQTPRDSYEQYF. CDR3 sequence (DNA): TGTGCCAGCAGCCAGACTCCGAGGGACTCCTACGAGCAGTACTTC.